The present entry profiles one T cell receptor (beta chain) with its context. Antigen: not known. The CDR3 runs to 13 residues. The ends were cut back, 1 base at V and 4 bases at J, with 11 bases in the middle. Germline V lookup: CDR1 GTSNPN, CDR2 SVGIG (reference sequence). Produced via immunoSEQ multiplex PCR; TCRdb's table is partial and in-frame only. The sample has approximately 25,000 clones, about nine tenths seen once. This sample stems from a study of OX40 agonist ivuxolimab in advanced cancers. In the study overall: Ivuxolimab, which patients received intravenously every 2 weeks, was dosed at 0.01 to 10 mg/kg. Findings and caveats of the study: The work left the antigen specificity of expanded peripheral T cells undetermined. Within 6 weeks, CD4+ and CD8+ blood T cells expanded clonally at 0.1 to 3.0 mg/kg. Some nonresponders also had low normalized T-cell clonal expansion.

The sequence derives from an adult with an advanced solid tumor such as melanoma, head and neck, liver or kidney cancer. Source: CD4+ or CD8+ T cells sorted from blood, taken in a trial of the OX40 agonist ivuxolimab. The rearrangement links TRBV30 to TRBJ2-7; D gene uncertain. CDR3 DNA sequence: TGTGCCTGGAGTGCCCGAAGGGAATACGAGCAGTACTTC. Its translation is CAWSARREYEQYF.